The 15 T cell receptor beta chains given below trace back to one sample, sequenced in a study of cytomegalovirus exposure and HLA in healthy donors. PCR amplification relied on 60 Vbeta primers (plus 13 Jbeta primers). Only in-frame clones appear in the TCRdb table, and some are missing; sequencing was by immunoSEQ multiplex PCR. This table has 160,000 or so clones, approximately 80% appearing once. Sample: PBMCs. These receptors were taken from a woman between 50 and 59 years old in good health and CMV-seronegative.

This clone showed up just once. The V and J genes are TRBV28 and TRBJ1-4, with a tentative D call TRBD1 (6 bases). Germline V gene sequence: CDR1 MDHEN, CDR2 SYDVKM. Trimming took off 7 bases at V and 4 bases at J, with 16 bases between the two ends. The CDR3 contains 15 residues. DNA for the CDR3: TGTGCCAGCACCCCTCGGACAGCCCGTAATGAAAAACTGTTTTTT. This translates into CASTPRTARNEKLFF.

The chain carries TRBV7-9 and TRBJ1-1; D may be TRBD1 (5 bases). The CDR3 loop spans 12 amino acids. Trimming removed 0 bases at V and 11 bases at J, with 10 bases between. Per germline, CDR1 SEHNR and CDR2 FQNEAQ (reference sequence). In nucleotides, the CDR3 is TGTGCCAGCAGCTTAGCGGTGGGGCAGGCTTTCTTT. Protein: CASSLAVGQAFF.

The chain links TRBV5-1 to TRBJ2-5, with TRBD2 as a possible D gene (6 bases). Matching the DNA end better, TRBJ2-7 makes the J call doubtful. Germline CDR1 reads SGHRS; CDR2 reads YFSETQ. This CDR3 spans 12 amino acids. The CDR3 loop reads CASAAGSYEQYF. CDR3 coding DNA: TGCGCCAGCGCGGCGGGATCCTACGAGCAGTACTTC.

The rearrangement joins TRBV27 to TRBJ2-1; 8 bases line up with TRBD2. The V and J ends lost 4 bases and 11 bases, in that order; junction bases with no gene match: 4. Germline V gives CDR1 MNHEY, CDR2 SMNVEV (reference sequence). There are 12 residues in the CDR3. The CDR3 nucleotides are TGTGCCAGCAGTTCCAGCGGGGGACAGCAGTTCTTC. Translation gives CASSSSGGQQFF.

This clone was seen a single time. V gene TRBV6-5 combines with J gene TRBJ2-3; no clear D gene. CDR3 length equals 13 residues. Trimming removed 0 bases at V and 8 bases at J, with 9 bases between. CDR1 is MNHEY, CDR2 SVGAGI, per germline. The CDR3 is CASSYSRLGTQYF. Written as DNA, the CDR3 is TGTGCCAGCAGTTACTCGCGGCTCGGTACGCAGTATTTT.

V gene TRBV5-7 combines with J gene TRBJ1-3; TRBD1 agrees at 7 bases. TRBV5-7 is flagged as an ORF with uncertain function. There are 16 residues in the CDR3. Losses at the gene ends were 2 bases for V and 2 bases for J; bases not matched to a gene: 7. CDR3 sequence reads: CASSLRKTGAGNTIYF. For the CDR3, the DNA is TGTGCCAGCAGCTTAAGAAAAACAGGGGCTGGAAACACCATATATTTT.

The rearrangement joins TRBV9 to TRBJ2-3; 7 positions agree with TRBD2. The length of the CDR3 is 14 residues. J was trimmed by 2 bases and V by 4 bases; bases with no gene match: 4. From germline, CDR1 is SGDLS and CDR2 YYNGEE. The CDR3 region is CASSIRDYTDTQYF. The CDR3 DNA reads as TGTGCCAGCAGCATCCGGGACTACACAGATACGCAGTATTTT.

The gene calls are TRBV6-1 and TRBJ2-7, with D possibly TRBD2 on 5 matching bases. The CDR3 runs to 14 residues. Trimming cost V 4 bases and J 2 bases, with 12 bases left between them. Per germline, CDR1 MNHNS and CDR2 SASEGT. The CDR3, as DNA: TGTGCCAGCAGTGTGGCCGGGAACACCTACGAGCAGTACTTC. As protein: CASSVAGNTYEQYF.

V usage is TRBV5-1 and J usage is TRBJ2-5; 7 bases are shared with TRBD2. The CDR3 has 16 residues. Germline CDR1 reads SGHRS; CDR2 reads YFSETQ. V was clipped by 2 bases and J by 5 bases; unmatched bases: 12. CDR3 coding DNA: TGCGCCAGCAGCTTTCGTGCGGGAGCTGTTCGGGAGACCCAGTACTTC. Protein sequence: CASSFRAGAVRETQYF.

The rearrangement uses TRBV5-6 and TRBJ1-5, with 7 bases that match TRBD1. The ends lost 4 bases at V and 2 bases at J; junction bases unmatched: 18. The CDR3 sequence is 19 residues long. Looked up from germline, CDR1 is SGHDT and CDR2 is YYEEEE. In DNA form, the CDR3 reads TGTGCCAGCAGCCCCAGTCAGAGGGGACAGTCTTACGGCAATCAGCCCCAGCATTTT. Translating it yields CASSPSQRGQSYGNQPQHF.

The chain employs TRBV9 and TRBJ2-1; D might be TRBD2 (5 bases). Trimming removed 0 bases at V and 4 bases at J, with 14 bases between. Germline CDR1 SGDLS, CDR2 YYNGEE. The CDR3 sequence is 16 residues long. Here the CDR3 DNA reads TGTGCCAGCAGCGTAGGAGGTCTCCCGGGGTACAATGAGCAGTTCTTC. It yields the protein CASSVGGLPGYNEQFF.

The chain has TRBV2 and TRBJ2-5, with a weak D call TRBD1 (5 bases). V lost 5 bases and J lost 0, with 7 bases in between. The CDR3 covers 13 residues. The germline V gene has CDR1 SNHLY and CDR2 FYNNEI. The CDR3 reads CASSTDNQETQYF. The CDR3 coding sequence is TGTGCCAGCAGTACGGACAACCAAGAGACCCAGTACTTC.

The rearrangement uses TRBV7-9 and TRBJ2-7; 8 bases match TRBD2. CDR3 length equals 14 residues. Trimming took 5 bases from V and 1 from J; bases not matched to a gene: 4. From germline, CDR1 is SEHNR and CDR2 FQNEAQ (reference sequence). This CDR3 reads CASSPPGGSYEQYF. Written as DNA, the CDR3 is TGTGCCAGCAGCCCCCCGGGGGGGTCCTACGAGCAGTACTTC.

This chain uses TRBV6-4 with TRBJ1-1; a weak D match, TRBD1 (5 bases). V was trimmed by 5 bases and J by 2 bases, leaving 9 bases between them. Germline V CDR1 and CDR2: MRHNA, SNTAGT. This CDR3 spans 13 amino acids. The CDR3 coding sequence is TGTGCCAGCAGTCCGACAGTTAACACTGAAGCTTTCTTT. Protein: CASSPTVNTEAFF.

The rearrangement links TRBV28 to TRBJ2-1; TRBD1 might be the D (6 bases). Trimming took off 5 bases at V and 8 bases at J, with 22 bases between the two ends. Germline V CDR1 and CDR2: MDHEN, SYDVKM. The CDR3 runs 16 residues. The CDR3 loop reads CASSPAAGVFLHEQFF. The CDR3 DNA is TGTGCCAGCAGTCCTGCGGCAGGGGTTTTTCTCCATGAGCAGTTCTTC.